Sequencing of this TCR beta chain was carried out in a study of T cells after posttransplantation cyclophosphamide. CDR1 and CDR2 from the germline V gene are SGHTA and FQGNSA. Germline trimming cut 5 bases from V and 6 bases from J; bases unmatched to any gene: 3. The CDR3 consists of 13 residues. Clones were sequenced by immunoSEQ multiplex PCR, and TCRdb holds only the in-frame ones, with some missing. Observed in the sample are 20,000 to 25,000 clones, none of them singletons. Study results and limitations: TRB clonality was highly associated with recipient CMV seropositivity and reactivation. Blood and skin or GI T cell repertoires showed limited TRB overlap. Later post-transplant blood repertoires were often dominated by donor CD8+ memory clones.

This clone was seen ten or more times. Antigen specificity is unknown. This related bone marrow graft donor gave peripheral blood on the day of marrow donation. Sequenced material: PBMCs. The chain couples TRBV7-2 to TRBJ2-2, with 7 bases that match TRBD1. The clonotype comes from a woman in her sixties or seventies in good health, CMV-negative, and a related stem cell transplant donor. CDR3: CASSPGGPGELFF. The CDR3 coding sequence is TGTGCCAGCAGCCCAGGGGGTCCCGGGGAGCTGTTTTTT.